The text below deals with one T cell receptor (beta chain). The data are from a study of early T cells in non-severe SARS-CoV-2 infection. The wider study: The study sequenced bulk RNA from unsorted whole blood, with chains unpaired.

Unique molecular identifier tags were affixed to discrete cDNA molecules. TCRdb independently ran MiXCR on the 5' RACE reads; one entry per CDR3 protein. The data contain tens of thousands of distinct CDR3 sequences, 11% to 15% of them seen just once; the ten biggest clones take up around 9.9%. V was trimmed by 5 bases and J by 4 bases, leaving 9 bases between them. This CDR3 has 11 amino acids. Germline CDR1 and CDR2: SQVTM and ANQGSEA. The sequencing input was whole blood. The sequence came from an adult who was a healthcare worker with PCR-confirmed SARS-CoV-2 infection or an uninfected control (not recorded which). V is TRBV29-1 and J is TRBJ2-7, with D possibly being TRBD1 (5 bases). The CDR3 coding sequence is TGCAGCGTTATAAGGGGATACGAGCAGTACTTC. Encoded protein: CSVIRGYEQYF.